This T cell receptor beta chain stems from a study of blood T cell repertoires in COVID-19. Original methodology: It was from reference gene primer amplification that nucleated cell counts were estimated. Assay: immunoSEQ multiplex PCR; the TCRdb copy retains only in-frame clones and omits some. The V and J calls and clone size come from that table; D and trimming were worked out from the DNA. The sample carries hundreds of thousands of clones, approximately 88% recorded once. V was clipped by 5 bases and J by 2 bases; unmatched bases: 9. This CDR3 is built from 17 residues. The germline gives CDR1 MDHEN, CDR2 SYDVKM.

The gene calls are TRBV28 and TRBJ2-3; 11 nucleotides line up with TRBD1. This clonotype originated in a woman aged 30 to 39 who had recovered from COVID-19. Sample: peripheral blood. In nucleotides, the CDR3 is TGTGCCAGCAGTCCCCAGGACAGGGGGCTGATCACAGATACGCAGTATTTT. It yields the protein CASSPQDRGLITDTQYF.